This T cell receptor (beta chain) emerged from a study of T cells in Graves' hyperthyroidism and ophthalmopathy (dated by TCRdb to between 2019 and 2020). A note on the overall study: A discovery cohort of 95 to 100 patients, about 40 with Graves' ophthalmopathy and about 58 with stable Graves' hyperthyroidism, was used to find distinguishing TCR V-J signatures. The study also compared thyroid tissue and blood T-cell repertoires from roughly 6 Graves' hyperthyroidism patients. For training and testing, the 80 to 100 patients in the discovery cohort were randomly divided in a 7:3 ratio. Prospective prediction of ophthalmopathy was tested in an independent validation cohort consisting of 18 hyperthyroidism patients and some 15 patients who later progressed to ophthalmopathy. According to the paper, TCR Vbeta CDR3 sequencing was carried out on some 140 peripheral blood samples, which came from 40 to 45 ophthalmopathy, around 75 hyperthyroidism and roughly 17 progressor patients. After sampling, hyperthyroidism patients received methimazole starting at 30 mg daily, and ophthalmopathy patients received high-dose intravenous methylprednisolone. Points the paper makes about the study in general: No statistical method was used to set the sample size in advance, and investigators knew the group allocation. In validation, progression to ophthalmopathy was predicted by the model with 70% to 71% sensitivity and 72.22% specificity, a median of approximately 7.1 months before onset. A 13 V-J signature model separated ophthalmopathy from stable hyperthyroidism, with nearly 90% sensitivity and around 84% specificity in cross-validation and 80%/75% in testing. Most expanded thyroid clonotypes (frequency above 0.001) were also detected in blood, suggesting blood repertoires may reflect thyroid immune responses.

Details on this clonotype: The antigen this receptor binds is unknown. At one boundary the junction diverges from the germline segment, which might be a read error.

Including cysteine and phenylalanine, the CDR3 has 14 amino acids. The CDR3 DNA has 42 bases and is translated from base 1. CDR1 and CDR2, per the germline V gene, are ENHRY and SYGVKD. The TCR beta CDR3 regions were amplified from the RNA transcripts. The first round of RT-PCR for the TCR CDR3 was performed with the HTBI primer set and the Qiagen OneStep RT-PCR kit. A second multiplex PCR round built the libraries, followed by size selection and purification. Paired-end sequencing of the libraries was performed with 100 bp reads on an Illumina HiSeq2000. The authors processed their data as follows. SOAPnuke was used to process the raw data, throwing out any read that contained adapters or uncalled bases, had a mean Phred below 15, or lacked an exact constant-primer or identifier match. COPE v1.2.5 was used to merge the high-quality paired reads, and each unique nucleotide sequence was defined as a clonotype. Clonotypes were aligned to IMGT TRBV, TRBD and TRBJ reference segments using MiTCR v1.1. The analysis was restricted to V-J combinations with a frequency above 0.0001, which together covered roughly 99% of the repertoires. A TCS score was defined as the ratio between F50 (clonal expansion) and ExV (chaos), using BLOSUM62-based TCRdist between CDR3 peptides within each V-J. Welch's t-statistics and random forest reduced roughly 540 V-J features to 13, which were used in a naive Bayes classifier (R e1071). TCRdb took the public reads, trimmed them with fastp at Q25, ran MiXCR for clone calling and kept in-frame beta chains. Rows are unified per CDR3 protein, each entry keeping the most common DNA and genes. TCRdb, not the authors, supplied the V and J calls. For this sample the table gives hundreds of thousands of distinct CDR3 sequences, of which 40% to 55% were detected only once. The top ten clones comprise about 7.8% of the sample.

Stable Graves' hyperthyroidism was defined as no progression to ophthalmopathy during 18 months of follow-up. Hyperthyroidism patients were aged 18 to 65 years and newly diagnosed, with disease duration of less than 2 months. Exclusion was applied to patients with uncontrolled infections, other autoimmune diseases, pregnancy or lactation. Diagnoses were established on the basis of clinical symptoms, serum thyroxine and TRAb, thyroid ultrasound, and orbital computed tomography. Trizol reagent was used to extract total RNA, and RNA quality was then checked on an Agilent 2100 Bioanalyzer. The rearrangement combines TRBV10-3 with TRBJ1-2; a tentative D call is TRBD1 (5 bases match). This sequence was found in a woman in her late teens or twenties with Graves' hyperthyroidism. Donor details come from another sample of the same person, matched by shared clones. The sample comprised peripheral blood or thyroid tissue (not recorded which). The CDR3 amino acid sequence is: CAISSQVAGDGCTF. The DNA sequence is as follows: TGTGCCATCAGCTCACAGGTTGCAGGCGATGGCTGCACCTTC.